Listed below are T cell receptor beta chains from one sample, sequenced in a study of early T cells in non-severe SARS-CoV-2 infection. MiXCR was run by TCRdb on the 5' RACE reads, yielding one entry per CDR3 protein. The data show roughly 54,000 distinct CDR3 sequences, with around 7.7% seen just once and roughly 10% held by the top ten. Here the sequenced sample was whole blood, taken at baseline. The receptors stem from an adult who was a healthcare worker with PCR-confirmed SARS-CoV-2 infection or an uninfected control (not recorded which). Both conserved end residues are part of each CDR3. The D gene is left open where the match is weak. Some rows have no size entry. The others give once, few or many, or a class for an expanded clone.

D: TRBD1; V: TRBV3-1; size: many; J: TRBJ2-2; CDR3: CASSPLQGARTTGELFF; DNA: TGTGCCAGCAGCCCACTACAGGGGGCGAGGACCACCGGGGAGCTGTTTTTT
D: NA; V: TRBV7-9; size: few; J: TRBJ2-1; CDR3: CASSWTPQSYNEQFF; DNA: TGTGCCAGCAGCTGGACCCCGCAGTCCTACAATGAGCAGTTCTTC
D: TRBD2; V: TRBV12-3/TRBV12-4; size: few; J: TRBJ2-7; CDR3: CASSSGRGTEQYF; DNA: TGTGCCAGCTCCTCGGGGCGGGGGACCGAGCAGTACTTC
D: NA; V: TRBV28; size: NA; J: TRBJ2-5; CDR3: CASSPPGLLETQYF; DNA: TGTGCCAGCAGCCCCCCTGGACTCTTAGAGACCCAGTACTTC
D: NA; V: TRBV18; size: few; J: TRBJ1-3; CDR3: CASSQTLDSSGNTIYF; DNA: TGTGCCAGCTCGCAGACCTTGGACAGCTCTGGAAACACCATATATTTT
D: NA; V: TRBV21-1; size: once; J: TRBJ1-5; CDR3: CASRRGPTFNQPQHF; DNA: TGTGCCAGCCGAAGGGGACCGACCTTCAATCAGCCCCAGCATTTT
D: NA; V: TRBV7-6; size: many; J: TRBJ2-2; CDR3: CASSSRPGNTGELFF; DNA: TGTGCCAGCAGCTCCCGGCCGGGTAACACCGGGGAGCTGTTTTTT
D: TRBD1; V: TRBV7-9; size: few; J: TRBJ2-7; CDR3: CASSSWTGVYEQYF; DNA: TGTGCCAGCAGCTCATGGACAGGGGTATACGAGCAGTACTTC
D: TRBD2; V: TRBV29-1; size: NA; J: TRBJ2-5; CDR3: CSVVLAGGYGQYF; DNA: TGCAGCGTTGTACTAGCGGGAGGATATGGTCAGTACTTC
D: NA; V: TRBV20-1; size: NA; J: TRBJ2-1; CDR3: CSAPMGSHYNEQFF; DNA: TGCAGTGCTCCCATGGGGTCCCACTACAATGAGCAGTTCTTC
D: TRBD1; V: TRBV4-1; size: few; J: TRBJ2-1; CDR3: CASSQRQGANNEQFF; DNA: TGCGCCAGCAGCCAGCGGCAGGGGGCCAACAATGAGCAGTTCTTC
D: TRBD1; V: TRBV6-5; size: many; J: TRBJ2-7; CDR3: CASSPSVWTGGYEQYF; DNA: TGTGCCAGCAGCCCGTCCGTTTGGACAGGGGGCTACGAGCAGTACTTC
D: NA; V: TRBV7-3; size: few; J: TRBJ2-3; CDR3: CASSLNGRADTQYF; DNA: TGTGCCAGCAGCTTAAATGGGAGAGCAGATACGCAGTATTTT
D: TRBD2; V: TRBV11-2; size: NA; J: TRBJ2-7; CDR3: CASSSEGTSLNEQYF; DNA: TGTGCCAGCAGTTCCGAAGGGACTAGCCTCAACGAGCAGTACTTC
D: TRBD1; V: TRBV5-6; size: NA; J: TRBJ2-5; CDR3: CASSSPGTGIEETQYF; DNA: TGTGCCAGCAGCTCACCCGGGACAGGGATCGAAGAGACCCAGTACTTC
D: NA; V: TRBV24-1; size: NA; J: TRBJ2-1; CDR3: CATSGPPVAPTISSYNEQFF; DNA: TGTGCCACCAGTGGCCCTCCGGTAGCTCCCACAATCAGCTCCTACAATGAGCAGTTCTTC